The source of this T cell receptor (beta chain) is a study of shared clonotypes between healthy human individuals. About the research overall: CD4 naive and CD4 memory each took three plates per donor, while CD8 naive took two and CD8 memory one. Whole-study results and caveats: Clonotype sharing among donors was thought likely to change with sequencing depth. Around 5% was the fraction of naive CD4 clonotypes found shared across a handful of donors.

V lost 4 bases and J 1 base, leaving 8 bases between the germline ends. Per the germline V gene, CDR1 is MDHEN and CDR2 is SYDVKM. The CDR3 extends over 14 amino acids. The naive CD8 fraction comprised CD45RO-negative cells positively selected for CCR7 and excluded terminally differentiated effector memory CD45RA+ cells. This clone was observed a single time. Its antigen remains unidentified. Deep was the level used in running the assay. Generated by immunoSEQ multiplex PCR, the TCRdb table keeps only in-frame clones and is missing some. Here the sample spans 700,000 to 950,000 clones, roughly 96% being singletons.

The gene calls are TRBV28 and TRBJ1-5; no reliable D call. This clonotype was obtained from a man younger than 40 in good health. The sample comprised naive CD8+ T cells sorted from blood. In nucleotides, the CDR3 is TGTGCCAGCAGTTGGGTCGTAAGCAATCAGCCCCAGCATTTT. This codes for CASSWVVSNQPQHF.